The 5 T cell receptor beta chains listed next were all sequenced from one sample in a study of Graves' ophthalmopathy and Graves' hyperthyroidism. RNA transcripts served as template for amplifying TCR beta CDR3 sequences. Scientists carried out first-round RT-PCR using HTBI primers and then a second-round multiplex PCR. TCRdb analysed the multiplex PCR reads with MiXCR anew, one entry per CDR3 protein. Here the sample spans around 520,000 distinct CDR3 sequences, about two fifths being singletons. Specimen: peripheral blood or thyroid tissue (not recorded which). These receptors originate from an adult man with Graves' hyperthyroidism.

This clonotype was observed many times. V usage is TRBV7-8 and J usage is TRBJ1-1; tentative D call: TRBD1 (6 bases). With 5 bases removed from V and 1 base from J, the gap between germline ends came to 14 bases. Germline V gene sequence: CDR1 SGHVS, CDR2 FQNEAQ. The CDR3 runs to 15 residues. The chain's CDR3 is CASSIPGARNTEAFF. CDR3 sequence (DNA): TGTGCCAGCAGCATTCCAGGGGCGCGGAACACTGAAGCTTTCTTT.

The chain links TRBV7-9 to TRBJ1-6, with D unclear. Germline values: CDR1 SEHNR, CDR2 FQNEAQ (reference sequence). V dropped 8 bases and J dropped 11 bases, with 7 bases sitting between them. The CDR3 loop spans 10 amino acids. CDR3 nucleotides: TGTGCCAGCTTCGGGACACCCCTCCACTTT. This translates into CASFGTPLHF.

This clonotype was seen only a few times. V is TRBV12-3 or TRBV12-4 and J is TRBJ2-3, with D hard to call. This CDR3 has 13 amino acids. Trimming stripped 7 bases from V and 0 bases from J, with 8 bases between. CDR3 region: CASTPGSTDTQYF. The CDR3 bases are TGTGCCAGCACCCCCGGTAGCACAGATACGCAGTATTTT.

The chain has TRBV15 and TRBJ1-2; D perhaps matches TRBD1 (5 bases). Trimming stripped 11 bases from V and 6 bases from J, with 13 bases between. The CDR3 has 11 residues. CDR1 LNHNV and CDR2 YYDKDF come from the germline V gene (reference sequence). The chain's CDR3 is CALGTKHGYTF. CDR3 nucleotide sequence: TGTGCCCTCGGGACGAAACATGGCTACACCTTC.

V usage is TRBV10-3 and J usage is TRBJ1-2; D is unclear. V was pared by 3 bases and J by 4 bases, with 15 bases between. CDR3 length: 15 amino acids. CDR1 ENHRY and CDR2 SYGVKD come from the germline V gene. The CDR3 loop is CAISDSQRERYGYTF. The CDR3, as DNA: TGTGCCATCAGTGATTCCCAGCGGGAGCGCTATGGCTACACCTTC.